This T cell receptor beta chain was profiled in a study of blood T cell repertoires in COVID-19. The germline CDR1 and CDR2 sequences are SGHRS and YFSETQ. V lost 0 bases, J lost 0 bases, and 16 bases lay in between. CDR3 length: 18 residues. Sequencing used immunoSEQ multiplex PCR; TCRdb keeps in-frame clones, though not all of them. Here the sample spans approximately 250,000 clones, about 83% being singletons. Sequenced input: peripheral blood. This sequence originates from a woman aged 45-65 years with acute or convalescent COVID-19. The rearrangement uses TRBV5-1 and TRBJ1-3; D gene ambiguous. CDR3 sequence reads: CASSLDQEGGSSGNTIYF. In DNA, the CDR3 is TGCGCCAGCAGCTTGGACCAGGAAGGCGGGTCCTCTGGAAACACCATATATTTT. Drawing the rest from reference TRBV5-1 and TRBJ1-3, the complete variable domain is KAGVTQTPRYLIKTRGQQVTLSCSPISGHRSVSWYQQTPGQGLQFLFEYFSETQRNKGNFPGRFSGRQFSNSRSEMNVSTLELGDSALYLCASSLDQEGGSSGNTIYFGEGSWLTVV.